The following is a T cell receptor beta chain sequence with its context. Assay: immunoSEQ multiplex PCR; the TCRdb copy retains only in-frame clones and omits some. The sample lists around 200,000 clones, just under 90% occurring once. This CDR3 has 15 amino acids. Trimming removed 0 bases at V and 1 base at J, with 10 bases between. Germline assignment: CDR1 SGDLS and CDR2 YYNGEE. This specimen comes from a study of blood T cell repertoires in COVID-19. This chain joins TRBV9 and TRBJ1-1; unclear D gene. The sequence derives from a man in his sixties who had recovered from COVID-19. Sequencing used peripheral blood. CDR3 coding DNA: TGTGCCAGCAGCGTAGCAGTCGGGGAGAACACTGAAGCTTTCTTT. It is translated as CASSVAVGENTEAFF.